Shown below are 12 T cell receptor beta chains from a single sample sequenced in a study of T cells in Graves' hyperthyroidism and ophthalmopathy (dated by TCRdb to the late 2010s). Libraries were constructed by multiplex PCR. The instrument given in TCRdb is Illumina HiSeq 2000. The TCR beta CDR3 regions were amplified from the RNA transcripts. A first-round RT-PCR of the TCR CDR3 used the HTBI primer set with the Qiagen OneStep RT-PCR kit. TCRdb reran the public reads through fastp at Q25 and MiXCR, keeping productive beta chains. CDR3 protein duplicates are merged, each entry listing the most common genes and DNA. In all, the sample holds about 280,000 distinct CDR3 sequences, and approximately 26% of those were seen once. The ten largest account for more than 25% of the sample. Sample: blood. These receptors all come from a man in his forties or fifties with Graves' hyperthyroidism that later progressed to Graves' ophthalmopathy.

The rearrangement links TRBV20-1 to TRBJ1-1; the D is unclear. This CDR3 comprises 14 residues. V gave up 5 bases and J gave up 1 base, with 14 bases separating them. Germline V gene lookup returns CDR1 DFQATT and CDR2 SNEGSKA (reference sequence). In DNA form, the CDR3 reads TGCAGTGCTTCCTCACGAAGTGGGAACACTGAAGCTTTCTTT. Translating it yields CSASSRSGNTEAFF.

This clonotype came up once. The chain employs TRBV12-5 and TRBJ2-5; possible D gene TRBD2, 6 bases. Germline V gene data show CDR1 as LGHNT and CDR2 as FRNRAP. Trimming pared 9 bases from V and 5 bases from J, leaving 13 bases between. CDR3 size: 12 residues. The CDR3 region has the DNA TGTGCTAGCGGCTCACGGGGGGAGACCCAGTACTTC. It codes for CASGSRGETQYF. Based on the CDR3 plus reference TRBV12-5 and TRBJ2-5, the full variable domain is DARVTQTPRHKVTEMGQEVTMRCQPILGHNTVFWYRQTMMQGLELLAYFRNRAPLDDSGMPKDRFSAEMPDATLATLKIQPSEPRDSAVYFCASGSRGETQYFGPGTRLLVL.

This clonotype showed up just once. The rearrangement uses TRBV12-3 or TRBV12-4 and TRBJ2-7; 7 nucleotides align to TRBD1. The CDR3 is 14 residues long. The V segment lost 8 bases and the J segment 3 bases; nucleotides outside the gene matches: 10. CDR3 protein: CASVVGRGIYEQYF. In DNA, the CDR3 is TGTGCCAGCGTTGTGGGCAGGGGGATCTACGAGCAGTACTTC.

The gene calls are TRBV6-1 and TRBJ2-5; TRBD2 matches 8 bases. The CDR3 is 14 amino acids. Trimming cost V 4 bases and J 5 bases; bases outside gene matches: 6. Germline CDR1 and CDR2: MNHNS and SASEGT. The CDR3 is CASSVFREGETQYF. The CDR3 bases are TGTGCCAGCAGTGTCTTCCGGGAGGGCGAGACCCAGTACTTC.

This clonotype was counted ten times or more. The J gene is TRBJ1-2, the V gene TRBV7-9; a possible D gene is TRBD1 (6 bases). Trimming took 5 bases from V and 4 from J, leaving 17 bases between them. This CDR3 has 15 residues. Germline CDR1 and CDR2: SEHNR and FQNEAQ (reference sequence). CDR3 loop: CASSRLGQTIYGYTF. The CDR3 bases are TGTGCCAGCAGCCGATTAGGACAGACGATCTATGGCTACACCTTC.

The chain employs TRBV2 and TRBJ1-5; D is undetermined. Between the trimmed V and J ends, which lost 6 bases and 1 base, there was a span of 13 bases. Germline V gene data show CDR1 as SNHLY and CDR2 as FYNNEI. The CDR3 extends over 15 amino acids. Written as DNA, the CDR3 is TGTGCCAGCAGCGCGGATCAGGCGAGCAATCAGCCCCAGCATTTT. Translation gives CASSADQASNQPQHF.

This clonotype came up many times. The CDR3 bases are TGCAGCGTTGGAGGACTAGCGGGCGCGGAGACCCAGTACTTC. Translating it yields CSVGGLAGAETQYF. The V call is TRBV29-1, the J call TRBJ2-5, with 11 bases aligning to TRBD2. The CDR3 contains 14 residues. From germline, CDR1 is SQVTM and CDR2 ANQGSEA. Unmatched junction bases numbered 6, after V lost 4 bases and J lost 5 bases.

This clonotype was detected ten times or more. CDR3 DNA: TGTGCCAGCAGCCTCCAAGGGACCTATGGCTACACCTTC. It specifies CASSLQGTYGYTF. The chain combines TRBV11-1 with TRBJ1-2; the D gene is possibly TRBD1 (5 bases). Trimming took 5 bases from V and 4 from J, leaving 11 bases between them. Germline V CDR1 and CDR2: SGHAT, FQDESV (reference sequence). CDR3 length: 13 amino acids.

The chain employs TRBV20-1 and TRBJ1-1; D is unclear. CDR1 and CDR2 from the germline V gene are DFQATT and SNEGSKA (reference sequence). The CDR3 spans 11 residues. V dropped 0 bases and J dropped 5 bases, with 4 bases sitting between them. The CDR3 coding sequence is TGCAGTGCTAGAGAGGTGACTGAAGCTTTCTTT. Protein: CSAREVTEAFF.

The chain has TRBV30 and TRBJ2-7; D might be TRBD1 (6 bases). The CDR3 covers 13 residues. Trimming pared 3 bases from V and 3 bases from J, leaving 12 bases between. Germline loops: CDR1 GTSNPN, CDR2 SVGIG (reference sequence). CDR3 residues: CAWSRGQNYEQYF. The CDR3 DNA reads TGTGCCTGGAGCCGAGGACAGAACTACGAGCAGTACTTC.

This clonotype was seen ten or more times. This chain links TRBV19 with TRBJ1-3, with D unclear. The germline V gene has CDR1 LNHDA and CDR2 SQIVND (reference sequence). V was shortened by 5 bases and J by 0 bases, with 5 bases between the two germline ends. The CDR3 length is 13 residues. The DNA for the CDR3 is TGTGCCAGTAGTGTGTTCTCTGGAAACACCATATATTTT. As protein: CASSVFSGNTIYF.

The chain combines TRBV6-2 or TRBV6-3 with TRBJ1-5; no clear D. Germline-derived CDR1 and CDR2 are MNHEY and SVGEGT. V shed 2 bases and J shed 3 bases, with 8 bases lying between them. CDR3 length: 14 residues. The CDR3 bases are TGTGCCAGCAGTTACGCGCCAGACAATCAGCCCCAGCATTTT. It specifies CASSYAPDNQPQHF.